The 17 T cell receptor beta chains below come from one sample, sequenced in a study of PD-1 blockade in classical Hodgkin lymphoma. Data came from immunoSEQ multiplex PCR; TCRdb stores just in-frame clones and leaves some out. The repertoire holds about 36,000 clones, with 69% as singletons. Each and every patient relapsed after autologous stem cell transplantation, and patients got differing brentuximab vedotin exposure. The sample consisted of peripheral blood mononuclear cells (PBMCs), taken before the second cycle of nivolumab. The receptors derive from a human donor with classical Hodgkin lymphoma.

This clone appeared a few times. The V and J genes are TRBV5-1 and TRBJ2-5; D might be TRBD1 (5 bases). CDR3 length: 13 residues. The germline V gene has CDR1 SGHRS and CDR2 YFSETQ. The V and J ends lost 4 bases and 0 bases respectively, with 7 bases between them. The CDR3 nucleotides are TGCGCCAGCAGCCAGGACAACCAAGAGACCCAGTACTTC. Protein: CASSQDNQETQYF.

This clone turned up a few times. The J gene is TRBJ2-6, the V gene TRBV10-3; D uncertain. This CDR3 spans 16 amino acids. Germline lookup yields CDR1 ENHRY and CDR2 SYGVKD. Trimming left V 3 bases short and J 3 bases short, with 12 bases between. The CDR3 coding sequence is TGTGCCATCAGTGAATGGAAGCAGATTGGGGCCAACGTCCTGACTTTC. Protein sequence: CAISEWKQIGANVLTF.

CDR3 protein: CASSNGLAAYNEQFF. The CDR3 DNA is TGTGCCAGTAGTAACGGACTAGCGGCGTACAATGAGCAGTTCTTC. The chain carries TRBV19 and TRBJ2-1; 10 nucleotides match TRBD2. CDR1 is LNHDA, CDR2 SQIVND, per germline (reference sequence). The CDR3 is 15 amino acids. Germline trimming cut 4 bases from V and 4 bases from J; bases unmatched to any gene: 4.

The V and J genes are TRBV5-6 and TRBJ1-3; D is unresolved. Trimming removed 2 bases at V and 0 bases at J, with 12 bases between. This CDR3 contains 16 residues. The germline V gene encodes CDR1 SGHDT and CDR2 YYEEEE. CDR3 region: CASSFTRSNSGNTIYF. The CDR3 DNA is TGTGCCAGCAGCTTTACAAGATCTAACTCTGGAAACACCATATATTTT. Full variable domain (outside the CDR3, taken from reference TRBV5-6 and TRBJ1-3): DAGVTQSPTHLIKTRGQQVTLRCSPKSGHDTVSWYQQALGQGPQFIFQYYEEEERQRGNFPDRFSGHQFPNYSSELNVNALLLGDSALYLCASSFTRSNSGNTIYFGEGSWLTVV.

This chain uses TRBV6-1 with TRBJ2-7, with D uncertain. Germline lookup yields CDR1 MNHNS and CDR2 SASEGT. Trimming removed 4 bases from V and 3 bases from J, with 10 bases in between. This CDR3 spans 13 amino acids. The CDR3 DNA is TGTGCCAGCAGTGCTTCTGGTATCTACGAGCAGTACTTC. Its translation: CASSASGIYEQYF.

This chain links TRBV5-1 with TRBJ2-7; 7 bases line up with TRBD1. CDR1 is SGHRS, CDR2 YFSETQ, per germline. V lost 5 bases and J lost 2; bases outside the gene matches: 10. This CDR3 contains 15 residues. CDR3 amino acids: CASSNGQVNTYEQYF. The CDR3 DNA reads TGCGCCAGCAGTAATGGACAGGTGAATACCTACGAGCAGTACTTC.

This clone was counted only a few times. The J gene is TRBJ2-7, the V gene TRBV19, with 9 bases aligning to TRBD2. This CDR3 has 15 residues. Trimming took 1 base from V and 3 from J; bases not matched to a gene: 4. Germline assignment: CDR1 LNHDA and CDR2 SQIVND (reference sequence). The DNA of the CDR3 is TGTGCCAGTAGTATAGCTAGCGGGAATTTCTACGAGCAGTACTTC. It is translated as CASSIASGNFYEQYF.

The V call is TRBV4-3, the J call TRBJ1-3; tentative D call: TRBD1 (6 bases). Per the germline V gene, CDR1 is LGHNA and CDR2 is YSLEER. The CDR3 contains 17 residues. Trimming cost V 4 bases and J 3 bases, with 19 bases left between them. In DNA, the CDR3 is TGCGCCAGCAGCCCCTTCCGGGGGGCCTTCATTGGAAACACCATATATTTT. It codes for CASSPFRGAFIGNTIYF.

V gene TRBV2 combines with J gene TRBJ1-4; 8 positions match TRBD1. V shed 6 bases, J shed 7 bases, and the junction held 7 bases outside the gene matches. Germline V gene data show CDR1 as SNHLY and CDR2 as FYNNEI. This CDR3 comprises 14 residues. The CDR3 loop is CASSGTGGFEKLFF. CDR3 sequence (DNA): TGTGCCAGCAGCGGAACAGGGGGATTTGAAAAACTGTTTTTT. Using reference TRBV2 and TRBJ1-4 for the parts outside the CDR3, the full variable domain is EPEVTQTPSHQVTQMGQEVILRCVPISNHLYFYWYRQILGQKVEFLVSFYNNEISEKSEIFDDQFSVERPDGSNFTLKIRSTKLEDSAMYFCASSGTGGFEKLFFGSGTQLSVL.

The gene calls are TRBV10-3 and TRBJ1-1; D perhaps matches TRBD1 (5 bases). CDR3 length equals 15 residues. V lost 0 bases and J lost 1, with 9 bases in between. The V gene's germline CDR1 is ENHRY and CDR2 SYGVKD. The CDR3 region is CAISESKGPNTEAFF. The CDR3 nucleotides read TGTGCCATCAGTGAGTCCAAGGGGCCGAACACTGAAGCTTTCTTT.

This chain connects TRBV6-1 to TRBJ2-7, with 10 bases fitting TRBD1. The germline V gene has CDR1 MNHNS and CDR2 SASEGT. The CDR3 totals 15 residues. J was trimmed by 2 bases and V by 6 bases; bases with no gene match: 7. The CDR3 bases are TGTGCCAGCAGCAGAGCCGGGACAGGGGCCTACGAGCAGTACTTC. Translating it yields CASSRAGTGAYEQYF.

The chain couples TRBV9 to TRBJ1-2; D is unresolved. The germline V gene has CDR1 SGDLS and CDR2 YYNGEE. V lost 4 bases to trimming and J lost 4 bases, with 14 bases between them. The CDR3 is 14 amino acids. CDR3 nucleotides: TGTGCCAGCAGCCCCATTGACGGCCCCTATGGCTACACCTTC. Its translation is CASSPIDGPYGYTF.

The chain has TRBV7-2 and TRBJ2-2; D is uncertain. Germline CDR1 reads SGHTA; CDR2 reads FQGNSA. Trimming shortened V by 4 bases and J by 4 bases, and 7 bases separated the two germline ends. This CDR3 comprises 13 residues. Written as DNA, the CDR3 is TGTGCCAGCAGCTCGGCCCCCACCGGGGAGCTGTTTTTT. Translating it yields CASSSAPTGELFF.

This chain connects TRBV10-3 to TRBJ1-2, with D unclear. This CDR3 spans 12 amino acids. Trimming left V 4 bases short and J 5 bases short, with 8 bases between. Germline-derived CDR1 and CDR2 are ENHRY and SYGVKD. The CDR3 coding sequence is TGTGCCATCAGTGGAGACGTATATGGCTACACCTTC. This translates into CAISGDVYGYTF.

This clone has only one observation. V is TRBV5-1 and J is TRBJ2-7; D gene unclear. This CDR3 comprises 13 residues. V shed 5 bases and J shed 2 bases, with 11 bases lying between them. From germline, CDR1 is SGHRS and CDR2 YFSETQ. The CDR3 reads CASRRDPAYEQYF. In DNA, the CDR3 is TGCGCCAGCAGACGAGACCCAGCCTACGAGCAGTACTTC.

The V and J genes are TRBV23-1 and TRBJ2-5; 7 nucleotides align to TRBD1. TRBV23-1 is filed as an ORF, its function uncertain. The CDR3 contains 14 residues. Unmatched junction bases numbered 6, after V lost 6 bases and J lost 2 bases. The chain's CDR3 is CASSRDSLQETQYF. Written as DNA, the CDR3 is TGCGCCAGCAGCCGGGACAGCTTACAAGAGACCCAGTACTTC.

V gene TRBV2 combines with J gene TRBJ1-5; the D is unclear. CDR1 is SNHLY, CDR2 FYNNEI, per germline. V lost 4 bases, J lost 7 bases, and 11 bases lay in between. The CDR3 covers 13 residues. The CDR3 DNA reads TGTGCCAGCAGTGTTCAAGCCTTGCAGCCCCAGCATTTT. Amino acids: CASSVQALQPQHF. The variable domain in full, completed from reference TRBV2 and TRBJ1-5, reads EPEVTQTPSHQVTQMGQEVILRCVPISNHLYFYWYRQILGQKVEFLVSFYNNEISEKSEIFDDQFSVERPDGSNFTLKIRSTKLEDSAMYFCASSVQALQPQHFGDGTRLSIL.